The clone carrying this T cell receptor beta chain was seen ten or more times. The antigen remains undetermined. Library preparation (for TCRbeta) was performed with unique molecular identifiers. TCRdb reprocessed the PCR reads via MiXCR and lists one record per CDR3 protein. The sample holds around 180,000 distinct CDR3 sequences; over 8.5% are singletons and the top ten take less than 15%. This CDR3 is 15 amino acids long. Losses at the gene ends were 3 bases for V and 8 bases for J; bases not matched to a gene: 8. CDR1 and CDR2 from the germline V gene are MNHEY and SMNVEV (reference sequence). The data were taken from a study of T-cell reconstitution after alpha-beta-depleted transplantation in children. Study results and limitations: Several hundred expanded graft clones reportedly were the source of alpha-beta T cells about two months after transplant. Surviving recipient T cells and thymic progenitors accounted for the high day-60 TCRbeta diversity observed in some patients. T-cell counts and diversity at one year following transplant were attributed mainly to newly produced T cells.

The rearrangement links TRBV27 to TRBJ1-4; 8 bases match TRBD1. The sequencing here drew on PBMCs, taken before TCRalphabeta/CD19-depleted stem cell transplant. The source of this sequence is a boy between 2 and 15 years old with acute myeloid leukemia, due to receive a stem cell transplant. The CDR3 sequence: CASSFTGGGKEKLFF. The CDR3 DNA reads TGTGCCAGCAGTTTTACAGGGGGAGGAAAAGAAAAACTGTTTTTT. The whole variable domain, remainder taken from reference TRBV27 and TRBJ1-4, is EAQVTQNPRYLITVTGKKLTVTCSQNMNHEYMSWYRQDPGLGLRQIYYSMNVEVTDKGDVPEGYKVSRKEKRNFPLILESPSPNQTSLYFCASSFTGGGKEKLFFGSGTQLSVL.